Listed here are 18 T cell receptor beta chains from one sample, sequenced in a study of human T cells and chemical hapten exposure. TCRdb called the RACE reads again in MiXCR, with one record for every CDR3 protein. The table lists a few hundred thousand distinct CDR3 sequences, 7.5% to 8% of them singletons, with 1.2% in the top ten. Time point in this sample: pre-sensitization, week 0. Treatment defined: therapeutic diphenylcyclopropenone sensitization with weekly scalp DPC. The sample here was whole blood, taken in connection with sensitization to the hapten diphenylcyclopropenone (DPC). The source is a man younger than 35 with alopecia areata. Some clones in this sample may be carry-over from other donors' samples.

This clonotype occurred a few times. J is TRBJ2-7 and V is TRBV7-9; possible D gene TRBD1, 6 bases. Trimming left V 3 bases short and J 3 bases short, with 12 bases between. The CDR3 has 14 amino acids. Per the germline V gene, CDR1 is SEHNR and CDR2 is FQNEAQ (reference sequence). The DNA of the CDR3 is TGTGCCAGCAGCTTGTCAGGGGCCCTCTACGAGCAGTACTTC. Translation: CASSLSGALYEQYF.

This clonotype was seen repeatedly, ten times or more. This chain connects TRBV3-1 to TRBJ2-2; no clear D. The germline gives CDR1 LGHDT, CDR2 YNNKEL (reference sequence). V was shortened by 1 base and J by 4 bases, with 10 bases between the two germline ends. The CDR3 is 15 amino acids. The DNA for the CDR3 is TGTGCCAGCAGCCAAGGGGTTATAATCACCGGGGAGCTGTTTTTT. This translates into CASSQGVIITGELFF.

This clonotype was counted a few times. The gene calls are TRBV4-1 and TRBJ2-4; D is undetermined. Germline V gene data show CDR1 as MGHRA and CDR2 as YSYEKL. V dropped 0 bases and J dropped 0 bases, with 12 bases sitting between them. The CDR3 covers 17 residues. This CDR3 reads CASSQEIGSLAKNIQYF. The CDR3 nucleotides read TGCGCCAGCAGCCAAGAAATTGGATCGCTAGCCAAAAACATTCAGTACTTC.

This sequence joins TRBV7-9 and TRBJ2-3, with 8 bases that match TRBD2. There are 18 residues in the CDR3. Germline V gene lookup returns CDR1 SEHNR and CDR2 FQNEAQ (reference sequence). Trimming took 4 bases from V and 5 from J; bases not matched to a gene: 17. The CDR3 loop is CASSSSRRGGLSKDTQYF. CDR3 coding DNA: TGTGCCAGCAGCTCCAGCCGCCGGGGGGGCCTTAGTAAAGATACGCAGTATTTT.

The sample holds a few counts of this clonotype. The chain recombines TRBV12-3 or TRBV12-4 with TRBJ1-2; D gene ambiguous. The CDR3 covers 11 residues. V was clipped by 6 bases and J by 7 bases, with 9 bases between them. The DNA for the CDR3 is TGTGCCAGCAGCTATTCCCTTGGCTACACCTTC. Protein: CASSYSLGYTF.

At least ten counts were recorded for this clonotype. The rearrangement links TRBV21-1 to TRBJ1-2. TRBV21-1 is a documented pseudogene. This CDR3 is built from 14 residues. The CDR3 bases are TGTGCCAGCAGCAAAGATCAAGGCCTTTATGGCTACACCTTC. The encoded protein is CASSKDQGLYGYTF.

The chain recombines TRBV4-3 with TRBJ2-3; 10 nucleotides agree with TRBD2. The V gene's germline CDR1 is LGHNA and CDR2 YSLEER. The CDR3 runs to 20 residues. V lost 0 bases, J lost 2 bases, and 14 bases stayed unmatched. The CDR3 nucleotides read TGCGCCAGCAGCCAAGATGGGGCCAGGGCTAGCGGGGGCCTCACAGATACGCAGTATTTT. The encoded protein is CASSQDGARASGGLTDTQYF.

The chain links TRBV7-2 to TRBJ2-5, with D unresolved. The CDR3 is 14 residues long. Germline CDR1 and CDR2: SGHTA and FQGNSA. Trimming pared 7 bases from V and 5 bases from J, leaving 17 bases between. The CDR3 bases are TGTGCCAGCACTTCGGTTGTGCGCTGGGAGACCCAGTACTTC. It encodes CASTSVVRWETQYF.

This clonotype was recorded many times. The chain's CDR3 is CASTPGPEEKLFF. The CDR3 DNA follows: TGTGCCAGCACCCCCGGGCCCGAGGAAAAACTGTTTTTT. This rearrangement joins TRBV27 to TRBJ1-4; D ambiguous. CDR1 and CDR2 from the germline V gene are MNHEY and SMNVEV (reference sequence). CDR3 length: 13 residues. Trimming cost V 7 bases and J 8 bases, with 14 bases left between them.

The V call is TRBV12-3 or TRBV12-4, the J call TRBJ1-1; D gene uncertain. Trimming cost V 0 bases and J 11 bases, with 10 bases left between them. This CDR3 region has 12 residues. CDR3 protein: CASSLAGVGAFF. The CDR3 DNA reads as TGTGCCAGCAGTTTAGCCGGGGTGGGCGCTTTCTTT.

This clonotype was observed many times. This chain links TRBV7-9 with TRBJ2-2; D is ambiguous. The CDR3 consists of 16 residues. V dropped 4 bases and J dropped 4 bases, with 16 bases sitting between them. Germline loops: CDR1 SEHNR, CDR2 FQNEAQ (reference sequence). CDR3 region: CASSSITGAPTGELFF. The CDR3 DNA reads TGTGCCAGCAGCTCGATAACCGGAGCTCCCACCGGGGAGCTGTTTTTT.

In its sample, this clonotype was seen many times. CDR3 nucleotide sequence: TGTGCCAGCACCCCGACTAGCGGGGGGGCAACAGATACGCAGTATTTT. Amino acid sequence: CASTPTSGGATDTQYF. V usage is TRBV6-4 and J usage is TRBJ2-3; 14 positions match TRBD2. Germline CDR1 MRHNA, CDR2 SNTAGT. V was clipped by 7 bases and J by 3 bases; unmatched bases: 6. This CDR3 is 16 amino acids long.

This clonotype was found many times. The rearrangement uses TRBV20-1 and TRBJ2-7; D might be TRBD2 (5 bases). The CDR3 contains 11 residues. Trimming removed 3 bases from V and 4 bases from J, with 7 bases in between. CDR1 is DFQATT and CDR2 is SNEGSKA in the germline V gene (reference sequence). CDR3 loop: CSASGIYEQYF. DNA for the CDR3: TGCAGTGCTAGCGGGATTTACGAGCAGTACTTC.

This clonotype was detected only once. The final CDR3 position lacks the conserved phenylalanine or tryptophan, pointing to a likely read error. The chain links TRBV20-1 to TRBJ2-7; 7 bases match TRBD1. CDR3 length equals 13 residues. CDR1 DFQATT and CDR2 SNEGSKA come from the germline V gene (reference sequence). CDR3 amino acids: CSARGTVTYEQYS. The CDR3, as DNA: TGCAGTGCGAGAGGGACAGTAACCTACGAGCAGTACTCC.

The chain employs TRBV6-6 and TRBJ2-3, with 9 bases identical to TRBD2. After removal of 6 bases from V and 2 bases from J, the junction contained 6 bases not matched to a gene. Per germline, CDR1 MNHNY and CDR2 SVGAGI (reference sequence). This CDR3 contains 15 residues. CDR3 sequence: CASSPGLANTDTQYF. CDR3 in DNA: TGTGCCAGCAGCCCGGGACTAGCTAACACAGATACGCAGTATTTT.

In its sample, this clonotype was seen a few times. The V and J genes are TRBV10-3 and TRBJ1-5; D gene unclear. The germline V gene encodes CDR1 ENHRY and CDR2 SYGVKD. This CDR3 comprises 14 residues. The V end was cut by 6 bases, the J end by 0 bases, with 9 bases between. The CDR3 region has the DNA TGTGCCATCAGGGGTGCGGATAGCAATCAGCCCCAGCATTTT. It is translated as CAIRGADSNQPQHF.

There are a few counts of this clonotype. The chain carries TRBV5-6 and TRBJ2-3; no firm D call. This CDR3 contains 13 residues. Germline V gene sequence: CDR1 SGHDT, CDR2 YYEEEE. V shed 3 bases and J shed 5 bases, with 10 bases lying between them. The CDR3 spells CASSSIRRDTQYF. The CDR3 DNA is TGTGCCAGCAGCTCGATCCGAAGAGATACGCAGTATTTT.

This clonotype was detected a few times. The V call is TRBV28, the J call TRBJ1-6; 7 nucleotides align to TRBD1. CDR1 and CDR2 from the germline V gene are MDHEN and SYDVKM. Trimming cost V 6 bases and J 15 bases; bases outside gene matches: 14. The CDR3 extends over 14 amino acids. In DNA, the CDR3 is TGTGCCAGCAGCAGGGGTCCAAGGGGGCTCGTCCTCCACTTT. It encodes CASSRGPRGLVLHF.